The clone carrying this TCR beta chain was counted only a few times. The antigen remains undetermined. These data are taken from a study of Ad26.COV2.S vaccination and SARS-CoV-2 variants. For the study at large: Donor was one of the participants in the Ad26.COV2.S arm of the COV1001 trial. Ad26.COV2.S, an intramuscular injection, was given once or twice 56 days apart. Study-wide points: Breadth, reportedly substantial, characterized the spike-specific CD8+ and CD4+ T cell responses after vaccination. Relative to placebo recipients, vaccine recipients exhibited elevated spike-specific TCR breadth.

This sample's treatment: 15 to 20 received Ad26.COV2.S at low or high dose, single or two shots; 5 received placebo; per-sample allocation not given. All samples were drawn on day 63, counting from the first vaccine or placebo injection. Some clones are missing from TCRdb's copy, which holds only in-frame ones; the method was immunoSEQ multiplex PCR. The table lists 300,000 to 400,000 clones, more than 75% of them singletons. The CDR3 has 13 residues. Deletions cut 3 bases from V and 3 bases from J, with 9 bases between. This sample comprised peripheral blood, obtained in a trial of Ad26.COV2.S vaccine versus placebo. This TCR was recovered from a person between 18 and 65 years old who received the Ad26.COV2.S COVID-19 vaccine or a placebo. This chain joins TRBV12-3 or TRBV12-4 and TRBJ2-7; a possible D gene is TRBD1 (5 bases). The CDR3, as DNA: TGTGCCAGCAGTTTGGTGGGGCACTACGAGCAGTACTTC. Its translation is CASSLVGHYEQYF.